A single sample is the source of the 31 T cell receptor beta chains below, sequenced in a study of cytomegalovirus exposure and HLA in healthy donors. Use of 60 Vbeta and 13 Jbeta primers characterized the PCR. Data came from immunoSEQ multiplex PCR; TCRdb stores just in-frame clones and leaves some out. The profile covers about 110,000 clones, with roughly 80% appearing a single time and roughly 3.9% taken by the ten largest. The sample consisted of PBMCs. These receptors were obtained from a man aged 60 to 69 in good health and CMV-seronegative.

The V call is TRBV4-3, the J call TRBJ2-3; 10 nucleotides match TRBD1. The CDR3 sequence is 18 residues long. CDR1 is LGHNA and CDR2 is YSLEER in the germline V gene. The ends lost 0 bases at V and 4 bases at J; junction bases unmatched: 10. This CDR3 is CASSQDAPGTGVSDTQYF. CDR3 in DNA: TGCGCCAGCAGCCAAGATGCGCCCGGGACAGGGGTTTCAGATACGCAGTATTTT.

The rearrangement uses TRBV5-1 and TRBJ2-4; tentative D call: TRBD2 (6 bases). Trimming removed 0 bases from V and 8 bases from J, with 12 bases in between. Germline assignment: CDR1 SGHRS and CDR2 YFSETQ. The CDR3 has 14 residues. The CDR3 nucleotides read TGCGCCAGCAGCTTGGCCCAGGGCGGGGACATTCAGTACTTC. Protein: CASSLAQGGDIQYF.

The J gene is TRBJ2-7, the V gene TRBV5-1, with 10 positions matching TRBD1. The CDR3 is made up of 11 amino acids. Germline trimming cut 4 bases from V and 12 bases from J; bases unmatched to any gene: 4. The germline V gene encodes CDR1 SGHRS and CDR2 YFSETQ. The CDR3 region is CASSPGQGTYF. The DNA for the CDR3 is TGCGCCAGCAGCCCGGGACAGGGGACGTACTTC.

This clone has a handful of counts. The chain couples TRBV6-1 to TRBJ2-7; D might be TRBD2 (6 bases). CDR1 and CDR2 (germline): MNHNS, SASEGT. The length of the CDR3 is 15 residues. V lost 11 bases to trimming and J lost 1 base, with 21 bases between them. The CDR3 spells CAAPPGWAGSYEQYF. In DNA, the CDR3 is TGTGCCGCTCCTCCGGGGTGGGCGGGATCCTACGAGCAGTACTTC.

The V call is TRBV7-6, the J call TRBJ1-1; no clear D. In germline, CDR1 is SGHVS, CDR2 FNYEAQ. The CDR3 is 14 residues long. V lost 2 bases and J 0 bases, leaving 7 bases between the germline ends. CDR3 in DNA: TGTGCCAGCAGCTTAACACAATTGAACACTGAAGCTTTCTTT. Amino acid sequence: CASSLTQLNTEAFF.

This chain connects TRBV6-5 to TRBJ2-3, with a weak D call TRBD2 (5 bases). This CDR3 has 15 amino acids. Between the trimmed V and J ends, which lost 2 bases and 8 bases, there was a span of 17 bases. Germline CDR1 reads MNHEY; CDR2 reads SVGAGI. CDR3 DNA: TGTGCCAGCAGTTACCAAGCGGAACCTCCGGGTACGCAGTATTTT. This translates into CASSYQAEPPGTQYF.

The CDR3 protein is CAIRLTGVDGYTF. The CDR3 DNA reads as TGTGCCATCAGGCTGACGGGGGTAGATGGCTACACCTTC. V and J are TRBV10-3 and TRBJ1-2; perhaps TRBD1 as D (5 bases). Germline lookup yields CDR1 ENHRY and CDR2 SYGVKD. The CDR3 has 13 residues. V was pared by 6 bases and J by 6 bases, with 14 bases between.

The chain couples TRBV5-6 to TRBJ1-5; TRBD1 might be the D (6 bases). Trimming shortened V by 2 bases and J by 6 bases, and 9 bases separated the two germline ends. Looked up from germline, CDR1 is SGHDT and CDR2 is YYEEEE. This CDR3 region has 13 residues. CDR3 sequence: CASSFGQIQPQHF. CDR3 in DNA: TGTGCCAGCAGCTTCGGACAGATTCAGCCCCAGCATTTT.

CDR3 in amino acids: CASSPTVEGGPEGNTIYF. The CDR3 DNA reads TGTGCCAGCAGCCCTACGGTCGAGGGGGGGCCCGAAGGAAACACCATATATTTT. The V and J genes are TRBV7-9 and TRBJ1-3; D might be TRBD1 (6 bases). CDR1 is SEHNR, CDR2 FQNEAQ, per germline (reference sequence). Trimming took off 5 bases at V and 4 bases at J, with 24 bases between the two ends. The CDR3 length is 18 residues.

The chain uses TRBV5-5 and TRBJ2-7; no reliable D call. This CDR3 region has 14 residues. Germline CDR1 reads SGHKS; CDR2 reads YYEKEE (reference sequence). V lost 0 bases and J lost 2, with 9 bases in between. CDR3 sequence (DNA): TGTGCCAGCAGCTTGGAATTAATCGCCTACGAGCAGTACTTC. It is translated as CASSLELIAYEQYF. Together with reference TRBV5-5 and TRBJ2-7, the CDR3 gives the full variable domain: DAGVTQSPTHLIKTRGQQVTLRCSPISGHKSVSWYQQVLGQGPQFIFQYYEKEERGRGNFPDRFSARQFPNYSSELNVNALLLGDSALYLCASSLELIAYEQYFGPGTRLTVT.

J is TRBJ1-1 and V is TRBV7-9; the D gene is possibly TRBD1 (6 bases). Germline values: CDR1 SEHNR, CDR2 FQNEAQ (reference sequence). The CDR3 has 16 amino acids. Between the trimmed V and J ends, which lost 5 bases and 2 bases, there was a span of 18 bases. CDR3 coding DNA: TGTGCCAGCAGCCCTAAAGGACAGCCTAGAAACACTGAAGCTTTCTTT. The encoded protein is CASSPKGQPRNTEAFF.

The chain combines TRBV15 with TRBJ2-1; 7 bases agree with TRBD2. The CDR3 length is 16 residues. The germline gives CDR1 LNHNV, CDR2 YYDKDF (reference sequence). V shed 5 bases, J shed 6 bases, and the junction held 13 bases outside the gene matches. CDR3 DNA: TGTGCCACCAGCCGAAAAGCCCTCGGGGGGTCCAATGAGCAGTTCTTC. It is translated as CATSRKALGGSNEQFF.

The CDR3 region has the DNA TGTGCCAGCAGTGAATTGTCTTCCTACGAGCAGTACTTC. As protein: CASSELSSYEQYF. The V and J genes are TRBV25-1 and TRBJ2-5; no definite D call. The end of the DNA is better explained by TRBJ2-7, so the J call may be wrong. Germline V CDR1 and CDR2: MGHDK, SYGVNS. This CDR3 has 13 amino acids.

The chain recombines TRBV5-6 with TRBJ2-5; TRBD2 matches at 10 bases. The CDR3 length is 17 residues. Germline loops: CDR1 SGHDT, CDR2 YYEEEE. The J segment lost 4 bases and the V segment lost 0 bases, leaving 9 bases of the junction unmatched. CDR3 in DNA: TGTGCCAGCAGCTTGGGGTATAAGCGGGGGGGCCTAGAGACCCAGTACTTC. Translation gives CASSLGYKRGGLETQYF.

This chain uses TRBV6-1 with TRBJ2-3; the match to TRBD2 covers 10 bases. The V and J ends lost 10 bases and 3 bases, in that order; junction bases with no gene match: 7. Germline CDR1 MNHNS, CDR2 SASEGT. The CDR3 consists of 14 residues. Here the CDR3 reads CANGIAGGTDTQYF. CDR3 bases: TGTGCCAACGGAATAGCGGGGGGTACAGATACGCAGTATTTT.

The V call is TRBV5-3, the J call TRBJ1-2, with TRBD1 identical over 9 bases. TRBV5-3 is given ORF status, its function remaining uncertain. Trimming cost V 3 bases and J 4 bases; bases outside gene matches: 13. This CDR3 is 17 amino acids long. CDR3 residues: CARSSRRDRANPYGYTF. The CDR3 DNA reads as TGTGCCAGAAGCTCCCGCCGGGACAGGGCTAACCCCTATGGCTACACCTTC.

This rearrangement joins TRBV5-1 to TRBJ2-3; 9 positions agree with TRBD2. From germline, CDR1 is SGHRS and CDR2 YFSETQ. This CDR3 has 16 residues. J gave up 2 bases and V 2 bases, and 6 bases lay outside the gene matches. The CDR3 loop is CASSFSLAGPTDTQYF. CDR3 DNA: TGCGCCAGCAGCTTCTCCCTAGCGGGGCCCACAGATACGCAGTATTTT.

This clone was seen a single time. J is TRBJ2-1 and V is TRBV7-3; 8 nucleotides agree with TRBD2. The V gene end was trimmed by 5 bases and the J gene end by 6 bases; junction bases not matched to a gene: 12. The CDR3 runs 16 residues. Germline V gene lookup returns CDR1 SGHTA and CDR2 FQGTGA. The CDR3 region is CASSILDVAGINEQFF. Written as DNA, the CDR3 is TGTGCCAGCAGCATCTTGGACGTAGCGGGGATCAATGAGCAGTTCTTC.

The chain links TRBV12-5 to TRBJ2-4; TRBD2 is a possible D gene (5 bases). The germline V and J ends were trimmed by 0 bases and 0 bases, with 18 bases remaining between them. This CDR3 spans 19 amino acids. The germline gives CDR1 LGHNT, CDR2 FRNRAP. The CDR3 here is CASGLVADGATIAKNIQYF. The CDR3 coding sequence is TGTGCTAGTGGTTTGGTAGCGGACGGAGCAACCATAGCCAAAAACATTCAGTACTTC.

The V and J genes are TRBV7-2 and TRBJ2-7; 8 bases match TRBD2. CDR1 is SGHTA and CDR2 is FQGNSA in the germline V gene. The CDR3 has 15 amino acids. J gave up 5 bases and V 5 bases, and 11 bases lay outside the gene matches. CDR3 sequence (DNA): TGTGCCAGCAGCCAATACCCCCGGGGGGGCGACGAGCAGTACTTC. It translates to CASSQYPRGGDEQYF.

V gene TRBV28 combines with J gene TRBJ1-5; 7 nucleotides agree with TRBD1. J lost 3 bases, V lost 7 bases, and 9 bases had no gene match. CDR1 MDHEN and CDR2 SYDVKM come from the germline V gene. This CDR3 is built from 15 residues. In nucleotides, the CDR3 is TGTGCCAGCACGGATCAAGACAGGGTCAATCAGCCCCAGCATTTT. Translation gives CASTDQDRVNQPQHF.

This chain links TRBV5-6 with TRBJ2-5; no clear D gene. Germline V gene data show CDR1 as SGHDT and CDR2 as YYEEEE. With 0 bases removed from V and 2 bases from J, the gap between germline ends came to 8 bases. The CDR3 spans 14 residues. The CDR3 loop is CASSLATYQETQYF. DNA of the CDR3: TGTGCCAGCAGCTTGGCGACATATCAAGAGACCCAGTACTTC.

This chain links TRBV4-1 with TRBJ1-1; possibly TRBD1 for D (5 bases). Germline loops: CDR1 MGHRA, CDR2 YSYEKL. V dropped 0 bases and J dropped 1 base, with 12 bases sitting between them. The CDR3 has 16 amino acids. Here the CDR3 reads CASSQDQLRANTEAFF. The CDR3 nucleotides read TGCGCCAGCAGCCAAGATCAGCTCAGGGCGAACACTGAAGCTTTCTTT.

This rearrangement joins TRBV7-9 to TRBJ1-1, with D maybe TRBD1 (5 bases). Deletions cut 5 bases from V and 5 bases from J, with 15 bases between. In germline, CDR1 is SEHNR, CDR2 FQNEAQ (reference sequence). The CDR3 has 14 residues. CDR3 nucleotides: TGTGCCAGCAGCCCACCAGGGCATAGAACTGAAGCTTTCTTT. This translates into CASSPPGHRTEAFF.

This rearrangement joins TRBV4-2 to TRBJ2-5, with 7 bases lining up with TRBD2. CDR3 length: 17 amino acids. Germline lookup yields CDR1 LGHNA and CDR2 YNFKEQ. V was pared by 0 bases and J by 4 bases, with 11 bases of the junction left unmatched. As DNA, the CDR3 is TGTGCCAGCAGCCAAGAGGGGGGTTCGGGAGGTGGAGAGACCCAGTACTTC. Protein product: CASSQEGGSGGGETQYF.

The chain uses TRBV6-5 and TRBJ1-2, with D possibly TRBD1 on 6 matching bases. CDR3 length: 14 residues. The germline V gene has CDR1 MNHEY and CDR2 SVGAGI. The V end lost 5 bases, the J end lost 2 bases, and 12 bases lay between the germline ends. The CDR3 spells CASSLDRGNYGYTF. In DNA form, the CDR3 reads TGTGCCAGCAGTCTGGACAGAGGCAACTATGGCTACACCTTC.

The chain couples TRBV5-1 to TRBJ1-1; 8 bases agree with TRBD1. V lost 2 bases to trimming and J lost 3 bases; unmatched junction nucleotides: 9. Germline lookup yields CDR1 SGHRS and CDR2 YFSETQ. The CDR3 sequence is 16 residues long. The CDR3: CASSFATGVGDTEAFF. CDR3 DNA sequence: TGCGCCAGCAGCTTCGCGACAGGGGTTGGAGACACTGAAGCTTTCTTT.

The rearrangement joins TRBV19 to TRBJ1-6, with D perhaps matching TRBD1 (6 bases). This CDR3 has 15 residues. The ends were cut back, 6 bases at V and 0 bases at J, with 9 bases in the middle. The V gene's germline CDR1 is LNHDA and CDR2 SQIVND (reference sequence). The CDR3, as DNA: TGTGCCAGTAGGGACAGCGTCTCCTATAATTCACCCCTCCACTTT. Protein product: CASRDSVSYNSPLHF.

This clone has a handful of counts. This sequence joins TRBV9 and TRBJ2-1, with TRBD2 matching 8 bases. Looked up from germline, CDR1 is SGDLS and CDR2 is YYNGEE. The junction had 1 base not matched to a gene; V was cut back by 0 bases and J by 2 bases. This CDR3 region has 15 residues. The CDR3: CASSVAAGAYNEQFF. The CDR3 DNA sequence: TGTGCCAGCAGCGTAGCAGCGGGGGCCTACAATGAGCAGTTCTTC.

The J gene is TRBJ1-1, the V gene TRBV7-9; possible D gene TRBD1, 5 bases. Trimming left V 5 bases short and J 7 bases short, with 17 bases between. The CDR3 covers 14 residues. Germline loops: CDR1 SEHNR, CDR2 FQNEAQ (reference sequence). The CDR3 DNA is TGTGCCAGCAGCCAAGGGGCGAGTATAGTTGAAGCTTTCTTT. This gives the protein CASSQGASIVEAFF.

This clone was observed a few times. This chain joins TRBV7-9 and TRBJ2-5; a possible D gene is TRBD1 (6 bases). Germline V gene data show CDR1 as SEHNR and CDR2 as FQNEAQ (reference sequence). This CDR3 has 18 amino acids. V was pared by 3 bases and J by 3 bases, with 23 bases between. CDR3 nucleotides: TGTGCCAGCAGCTTTATTCGACATGCAGGGGTTTGGGAAGAGACCCAGTACTTC. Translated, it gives CASSFIRHAGVWEETQYF.